This T cell receptor (beta chain) was identified during a study of cytomegalovirus exposure and HLA in healthy donors. The study, taken as a whole, reports: Three CMV-associated chains were confirmed in vitro to be specific for CMV antigens. The presence/absence work took it that sequencing depth was about the same across donors.

V was shortened by 4 bases and J by 0 bases, with 12 bases between the two germline ends. This CDR3 has 16 amino acids. Looked up from germline, CDR1 is MGHRA and CDR2 is YSYEKL. Primers for the PCR totalled 60 Vbeta and 13 Jbeta. The table came from immunoSEQ multiplex PCR; TCRdb's copy has only in-frame clones and leaves some out. The sample has fewer than 250,000 clones, 81% seen once. Comments on this clone: Its target is unknown.

Sequenced input: PBMCs. The chain couples TRBV4-1 to TRBJ2-2; TRBD1 is a possible D gene (6 bases). The receptor was isolated from a man in his forties in good health and CMV-seropositive. CDR3 residues: CASSPGTRPNTGELFF. CDR3 nucleotide sequence: TGCGCCAGCAGCCCCGGGACAAGGCCGAACACCGGGGAGCTGTTTTTT.